One and the same sample provided the 16 T cell receptor beta chains below, sequenced in a study of blood T cells in healthy people across ages. Together with a sample-barcoded 5' primer, a J-beta primer mix was included in a second PCR lasting about 6 to 11 cycles. TCRdb processed the 5' RACE reads anew with MiXCR; each CDR3 protein has one entry. The top ten clones hold approximately 10% of a sample with 1.5 million to 2 million distinct CDR3 sequences, 34% of them seen once. Sequencing used blood. Source of these receptors: a woman aged 25 to 39 in good health.

The chain has TRBV12-3 or TRBV12-4 and TRBJ1-1; 9 bases match TRBD1. The CDR3 contains 14 residues. V shed 6 bases, J shed 0 bases, and the junction held 2 bases outside the gene matches. CDR3 nucleotide sequence: TGTGCCAGCAGGAGACAGGGGGTGAACACTGAAGCTTTCTTT. Translating it yields CASRRQGVNTEAFF.

J is TRBJ2-1 and V is TRBV6-1; D gene uncertain. V dropped 6 bases and J dropped 2 bases, with 8 bases sitting between them. Germline V gene lookup returns CDR1 MNHNS and CDR2 SASEGT. The CDR3 runs to 13 residues. The CDR3 reads CASRPPTYNEQFF. The DNA for the CDR3 is TGTGCCAGCAGACCCCCTACCTACAATGAGCAGTTCTTC.

The chain joins TRBV28 to TRBJ2-1; 10 bases agree with TRBD2. Germline trimming cut 7 bases from V and 4 bases from J; bases unmatched to any gene: 4. From germline, CDR1 is MDHEN and CDR2 SYDVKM. The CDR3 spans 14 residues. CDR3 coding DNA: TGTGCCAGCAAGGCAGCGGGAGGGTACAATGAGCAGTTCTTC. This sequence encodes CASKAAGGYNEQFF.

The V and J genes are TRBV12-3 or TRBV12-4 and TRBJ2-7; D may be TRBD2 (5 bases). The V gene lost 2 bases and the J gene lost 2 bases, with 10 bases spanning the gap. The CDR3 length is 14 residues. The CDR3 nucleotides are TGTGCCAGCAGTTTATTCTCCGGGGCCTACGAGCAGTACTTC. Translating gives CASSLFSGAYEQYF.

In this sample, this clonotype turned up many times. The V and J genes are TRBV6-2 or TRBV6-3 and TRBJ2-7, with 11 bases aligning to TRBD2. CDR1 MNHEY and CDR2 SVGEGT come from the germline V gene. J lost 1 base, V lost 7 bases, and 3 bases had no gene match. The CDR3 extends over 14 amino acids. CDR3 sequence (DNA): TGTGCCAGCAAACTAGCGGGGGCTTCCTACGAGCAGTACTTC. Its protein product is CASKLAGASYEQYF.

This clonotype was picked up a small number of times. A much larger clone sits a single nucleotide away, making a read error possible. V usage is TRBV6-5 and J usage is TRBJ2-7; D may match TRBD1 or TRBD2 (5 bases each). Germline V gene sequence: CDR1 MNHEY, CDR2 SVGAGI. The CDR3 runs 15 residues. CDR3 sequence (DNA): TGTACCAGCAGTCCCCTTACGGGGCCAACGACCGAGCAGTACTTC. As protein: CTSSPLTGPTTEQYF.

The rearrangement links TRBV9 to TRBJ2-7; 9 bases line up with TRBD1. Trimming took 3 bases from V and 3 from J; bases not matched to a gene: 7. The CDR3 loop spans 15 amino acids. Germline lookup yields CDR1 SGDLS and CDR2 YYNGEE. The CDR3 protein is CASSAGTGLLYEQYF. CDR3 bases: TGTGCCAGCAGCGCCGGGACAGGGTTGCTCTACGAGCAGTACTTC.

This chain connects TRBV20-1 to TRBJ1-6, with D possibly TRBD1 on 5 matching bases. The CDR3 has 13 amino acids. The V end was cut by 3 bases, the J end by 6 bases, with 9 bases between. Germline loops: CDR1 DFQATT, CDR2 SNEGSKA (reference sequence). CDR3 protein: CSASRQGNSPLHF. DNA for the CDR3: TGCAGTGCTAGTCGGCAGGGTAATTCACCCCTCCACTTT.

The V call is TRBV4-1, the J call TRBJ2-3; 10 bases fit TRBD2. This CDR3 contains 17 residues. V was clipped by 6 bases and J by 0 bases; unmatched bases: 9. The V gene's germline CDR1 is MGHRA and CDR2 YSYEKL. In DNA form, the CDR3 reads TGCGCCAGCAGTCAACACGGACTAGCGGCTAGCACAGATACGCAGTATTTT. Translating it yields CASSQHGLAASTDTQYF.

As regards this clonotype: A junction end diverges from the germline sequence, so it may reflect a read error. J is TRBJ1-2 and V is TRBV10-3, with 7 bases lining up with TRBD1. Germline CDR1 is ENHRY and CDR2 is SYGVKD. There are 13 residues in the CDR3. Written as DNA, the CDR3 is TGTACCATCAGTACCGACAGGGAGGGAGGCTACACCTTC. Translating it yields CTISTDREGGYTF.

This clonotype has a count of ten or more. The V gene is TRBV12-3 or TRBV12-4, the J gene TRBJ2-7; no definite D call. The V end lost 6 bases, the J end lost 3 bases, and 15 bases lay between the germline ends. This CDR3 contains 14 residues. Here the CDR3 reads CASSPVGSGYEQYF. CDR3 sequence (DNA): TGTGCCAGCAGCCCGGTAGGCTCTGGCTACGAGCAGTACTTC.

This clonotype turned up a few times. The chain combines TRBV20-1 with TRBJ2-5, with TRBD2 as a possible D gene (6 bases). The germline gives CDR1 DFQATT, CDR2 SNEGSKA (reference sequence). The CDR3 is made up of 12 amino acids. Trimming took off 6 bases at V and 5 bases at J, with 13 bases between the two ends. This chain's CDR3 is CSAMTSRETQYF. The CDR3 DNA follows: TGCAGTGCCATGACTAGTCGGGAGACCCAGTACTTC.

The chain uses TRBV20-1 and TRBJ1-2; D is possibly TRBD1 (5 bases). CDR3 length: 15 amino acids. Trimming took 3 bases from V and 2 from J, leaving 16 bases between them. Germline V gives CDR1 DFQATT, CDR2 SNEGSKA (reference sequence). The chain's CDR3 is CSASPSQGRNYGYTF. CDR3 sequence (DNA): TGCAGTGCTAGTCCGAGCCAGGGTCGAAACTATGGCTACACCTTC.

The V and J genes are TRBV18 and TRBJ1-1; the D gene is possibly TRBD1 (5 bases). The V end was cut by 2 bases, the J end by 3 bases, with 13 bases between. CDR3 size: 15 residues. Looked up from germline, CDR1 is KGHSH and CDR2 is LQKENI. The CDR3 DNA is TGTGCCAGCTCACCATACCGGGGAGGGGACACTGAAGCTTTCTTT. This sequence encodes CASSPYRGGDTEAFF.

This clonotype was picked up a small number of times. The rearrangement joins TRBV5-1 to TRBJ2-1; maybe TRBD2 (6 bases). Trimming shortened V by 0 bases and J by 6 bases, and 10 bases separated the two germline ends. The CDR3 length is 14 residues. Germline CDR1 SGHRS, CDR2 YFSETQ. In DNA, the CDR3 is TGCGCCAGCAGCTTGGACGGGGGTGGCAATGAGCAGTTCTTC. It encodes CASSLDGGGNEQFF.

The chain is built from TRBV2 and TRBJ1-4; D is unresolved. The V end lost 2 bases, the J end lost 8 bases, and 12 bases lay between the germline ends. Germline-derived CDR1 and CDR2 are SNHLY and FYNNEI. The CDR3 runs to 14 residues. CDR3 in amino acids: CASSELDLGEKLFF. DNA for the CDR3: TGTGCCAGCAGTGAATTGGACCTCGGAGAAAAACTGTTTTTT.